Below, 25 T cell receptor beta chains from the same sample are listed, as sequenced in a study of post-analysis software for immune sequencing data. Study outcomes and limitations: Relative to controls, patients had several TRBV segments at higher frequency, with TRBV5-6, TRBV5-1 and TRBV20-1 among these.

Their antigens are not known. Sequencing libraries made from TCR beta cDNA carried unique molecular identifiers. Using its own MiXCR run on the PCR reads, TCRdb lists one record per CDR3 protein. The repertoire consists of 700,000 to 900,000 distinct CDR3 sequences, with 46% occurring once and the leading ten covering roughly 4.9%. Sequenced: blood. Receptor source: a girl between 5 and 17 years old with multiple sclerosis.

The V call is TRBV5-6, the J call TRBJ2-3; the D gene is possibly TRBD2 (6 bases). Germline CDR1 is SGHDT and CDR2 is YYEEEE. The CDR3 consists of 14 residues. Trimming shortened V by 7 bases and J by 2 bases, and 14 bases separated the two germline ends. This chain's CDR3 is CASAVGRFTDTQYF. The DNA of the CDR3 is TGTGCCAGCGCTGTGGGGAGGTTCACAGATACGCAGTATTTT. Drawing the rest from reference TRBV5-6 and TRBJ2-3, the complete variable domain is DAGVTQSPTHLIKTRGQQVTLRCSPKSGHDTVSWYQQALGQGPQFIFQYYEEEERQRGNFPDRFSGHQFPNYSSELNVNALLLGDSALYLCASAVGRFTDTQYFGPGTRLTVL.

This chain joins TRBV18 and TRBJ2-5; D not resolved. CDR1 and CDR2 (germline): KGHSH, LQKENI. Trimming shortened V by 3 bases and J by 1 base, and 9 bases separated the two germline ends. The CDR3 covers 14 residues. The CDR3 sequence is CASSPVDRQETQYF. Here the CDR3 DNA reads TGTGCCAGCTCACCCGTCGACCGCCAAGAGACCCAGTACTTC.

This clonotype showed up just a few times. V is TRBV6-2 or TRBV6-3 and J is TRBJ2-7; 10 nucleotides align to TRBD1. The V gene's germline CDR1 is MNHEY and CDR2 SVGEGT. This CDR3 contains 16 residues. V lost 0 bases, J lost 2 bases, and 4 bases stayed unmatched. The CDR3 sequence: CASSYSTGQGPYEQYF. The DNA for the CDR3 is TGTGCCAGCAGTTACTCCACGGGACAGGGGCCCTACGAGCAGTACTTC.

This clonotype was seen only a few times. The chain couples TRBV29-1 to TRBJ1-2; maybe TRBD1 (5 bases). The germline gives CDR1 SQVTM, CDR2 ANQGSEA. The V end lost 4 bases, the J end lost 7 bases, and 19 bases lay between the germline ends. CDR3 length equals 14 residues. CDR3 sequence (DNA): TGCAGCGTTGGACCGCGGGACGGGCTCGCTGGCTACACCTTC. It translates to CSVGPRDGLAGYTF.

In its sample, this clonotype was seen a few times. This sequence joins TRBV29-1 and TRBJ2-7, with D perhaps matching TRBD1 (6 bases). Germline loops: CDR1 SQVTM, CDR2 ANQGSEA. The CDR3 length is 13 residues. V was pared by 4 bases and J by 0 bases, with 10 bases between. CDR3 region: CSVVSRGSYEQYF. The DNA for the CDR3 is TGCAGCGTTGTGTCCAGGGGCTCCTACGAGCAGTACTTC.

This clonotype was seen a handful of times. The CDR3 spells CASSAGGIGDTQYF. In DNA, the CDR3 is TGTGCCAGCAGCGCCGGGGGAATAGGAGATACGCAGTATTTT. The J gene is TRBJ2-3, the V gene TRBV6-4; TRBD2 might be the D (6 bases). V was shortened by 6 bases and J by 5 bases, with 15 bases between the two germline ends. Germline loops: CDR1 MRHNA, CDR2 SNTAGT. The CDR3 has 14 amino acids.

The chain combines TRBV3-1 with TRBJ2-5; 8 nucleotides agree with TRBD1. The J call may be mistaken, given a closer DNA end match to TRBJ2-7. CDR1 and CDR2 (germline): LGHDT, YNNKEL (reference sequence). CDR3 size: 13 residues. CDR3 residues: CASSRQGYHEQYF. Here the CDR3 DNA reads TGTGCCAGCAGCCGACAGGGGTATCACGAGCAGTACTTC.

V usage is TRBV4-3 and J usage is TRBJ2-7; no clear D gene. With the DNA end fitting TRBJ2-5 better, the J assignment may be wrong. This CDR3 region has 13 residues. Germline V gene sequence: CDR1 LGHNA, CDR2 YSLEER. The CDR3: CASSQGARETQYF. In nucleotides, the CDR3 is TGCGCCAGCAGCCAAGGGGCTCGGGAGACCCAGTACTTC.

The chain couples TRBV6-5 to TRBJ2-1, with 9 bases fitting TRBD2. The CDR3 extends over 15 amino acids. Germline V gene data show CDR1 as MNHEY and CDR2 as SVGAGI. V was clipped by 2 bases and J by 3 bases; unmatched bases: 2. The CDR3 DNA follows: TGTGCCAGCAGTTACCGACTAGCGGTCTACAATGAGCAGTTCTTC. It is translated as CASSYRLAVYNEQFF.

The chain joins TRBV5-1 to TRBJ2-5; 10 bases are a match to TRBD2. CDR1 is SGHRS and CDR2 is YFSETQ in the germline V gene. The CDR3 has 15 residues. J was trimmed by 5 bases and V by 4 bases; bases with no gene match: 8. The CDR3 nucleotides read TGCGCCAGCAGCGTCCTAGCGGGAGTAGGGGAGACCCAGTACTTC. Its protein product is CASSVLAGVGETQYF. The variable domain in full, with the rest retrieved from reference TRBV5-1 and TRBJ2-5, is KAGVTQTPRYLIKTRGQQVTLSCSPISGHRSVSWYQQTPGQGLQFLFEYFSETQRNKGNFPGRFSGRQFSNSRSEMNVSTLELGDSALYLCASSVLAGVGETQYFGPGTRLLVL.

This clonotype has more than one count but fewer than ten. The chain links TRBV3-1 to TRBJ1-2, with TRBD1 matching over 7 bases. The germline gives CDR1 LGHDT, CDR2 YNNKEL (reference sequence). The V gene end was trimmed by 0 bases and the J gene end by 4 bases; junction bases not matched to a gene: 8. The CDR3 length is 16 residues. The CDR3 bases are TGTGCCAGCAGCCAAGACCCAGGGGGGAGTATCTATGGCTACACCTTC. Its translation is CASSQDPGGSIYGYTF. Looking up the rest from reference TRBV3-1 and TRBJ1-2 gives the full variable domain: DTAVSQTPKYLVTQMGNDKSIKCEQNLGHDTMYWYKQDSKKFLKIMFSYNNKELIINETVPNRFSPKSPDKAHLNLHINSLELGDSAVYFCASSQDPGGSIYGYTFGSGTRLTVV.

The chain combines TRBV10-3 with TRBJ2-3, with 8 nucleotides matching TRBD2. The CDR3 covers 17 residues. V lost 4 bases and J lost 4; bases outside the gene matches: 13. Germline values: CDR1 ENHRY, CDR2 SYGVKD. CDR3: CAISGSRSGSPSDTQYF. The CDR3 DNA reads TGTGCCATCAGTGGGTCGCGAAGCGGGAGTCCGTCAGATACGCAGTATTTT.

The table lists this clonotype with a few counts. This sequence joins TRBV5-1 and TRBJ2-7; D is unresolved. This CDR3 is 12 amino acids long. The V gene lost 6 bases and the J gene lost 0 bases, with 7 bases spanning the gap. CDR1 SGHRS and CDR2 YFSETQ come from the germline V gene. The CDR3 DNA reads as TGCGCCAGCATGGGAACCTCCTACGAGCAGTACTTC. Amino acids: CASMGTSYEQYF.

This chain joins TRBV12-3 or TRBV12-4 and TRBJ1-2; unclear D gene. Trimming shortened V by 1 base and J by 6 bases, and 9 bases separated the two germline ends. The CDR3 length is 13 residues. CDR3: CASSLGNMDGYTF. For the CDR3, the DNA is TGTGCCAGCAGTTTAGGTAATATGGATGGCTACACCTTC.

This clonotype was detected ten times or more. This CDR3 is CSVGHDYEQYF. CDR3 coding DNA: TGCAGCGTTGGACACGACTACGAGCAGTACTTC. This chain connects TRBV29-1 to TRBJ2-7; D is unresolved. The germline CDR1 and CDR2 sequences are SQVTM and ANQGSEA. The V gene lost 4 bases and the J gene lost 3 bases, with 7 bases spanning the gap. This CDR3 is 11 amino acids long.

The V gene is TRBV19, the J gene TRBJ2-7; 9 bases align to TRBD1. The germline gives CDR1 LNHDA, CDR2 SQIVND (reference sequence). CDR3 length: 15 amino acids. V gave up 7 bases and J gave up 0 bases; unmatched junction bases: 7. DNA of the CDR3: TGTGCCAGTACCACCGGGACAGGGTCCTCCTACGAGCAGTACTTC. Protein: CASTTGTGSSYEQYF.

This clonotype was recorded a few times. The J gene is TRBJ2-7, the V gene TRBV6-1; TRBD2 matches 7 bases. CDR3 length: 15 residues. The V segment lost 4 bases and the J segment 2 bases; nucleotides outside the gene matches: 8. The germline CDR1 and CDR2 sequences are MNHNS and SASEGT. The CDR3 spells CASSAKRGRAYEQYF. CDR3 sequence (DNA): TGTGCCAGCAGTGCCAAGCGGGGCAGGGCCTACGAGCAGTACTTC.

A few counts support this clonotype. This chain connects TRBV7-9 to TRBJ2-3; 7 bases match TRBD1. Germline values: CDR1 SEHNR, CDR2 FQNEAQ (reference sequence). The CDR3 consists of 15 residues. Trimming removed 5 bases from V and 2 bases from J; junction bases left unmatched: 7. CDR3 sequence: CASSRRQGPTDTQYF. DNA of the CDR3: TGTGCCAGCAGCCGTCGACAGGGCCCCACAGATACGCAGTATTTT.

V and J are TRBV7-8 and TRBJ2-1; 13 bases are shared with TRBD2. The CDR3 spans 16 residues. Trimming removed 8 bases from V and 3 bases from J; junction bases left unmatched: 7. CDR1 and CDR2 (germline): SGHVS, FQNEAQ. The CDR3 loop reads CASGLAGVGLYNEQFF. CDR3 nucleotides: TGTGCCAGCGGACTAGCGGGAGTAGGGCTCTACAATGAGCAGTTCTTC.

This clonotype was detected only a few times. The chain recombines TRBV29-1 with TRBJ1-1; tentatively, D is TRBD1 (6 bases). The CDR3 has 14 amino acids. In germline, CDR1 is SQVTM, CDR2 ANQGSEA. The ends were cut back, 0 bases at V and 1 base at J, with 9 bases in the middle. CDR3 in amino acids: CSVEDWTANTEAFF. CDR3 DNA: TGCAGCGTTGAAGATTGGACAGCGAACACTGAAGCTTTCTTT.

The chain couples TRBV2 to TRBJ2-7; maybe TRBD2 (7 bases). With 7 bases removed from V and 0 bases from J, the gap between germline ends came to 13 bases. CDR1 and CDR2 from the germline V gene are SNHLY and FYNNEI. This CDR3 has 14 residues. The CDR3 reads CASTDRTSSYEQYF. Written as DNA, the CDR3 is TGTGCCAGCACCGACAGGACTAGCTCCTACGAGCAGTACTTC.

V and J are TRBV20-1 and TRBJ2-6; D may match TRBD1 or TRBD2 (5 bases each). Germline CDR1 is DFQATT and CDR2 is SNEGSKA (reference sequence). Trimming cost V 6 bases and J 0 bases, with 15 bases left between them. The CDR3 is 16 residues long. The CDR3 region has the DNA TGCAGTGCGAGTGACAGCGGTATCTCTGGGGCCAACGTCCTGACTTTC. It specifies CSASDSGISGANVLTF.

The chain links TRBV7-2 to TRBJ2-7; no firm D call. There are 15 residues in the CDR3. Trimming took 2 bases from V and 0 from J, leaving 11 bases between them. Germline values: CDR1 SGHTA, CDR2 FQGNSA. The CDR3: CASSLNGLSSYEQYF. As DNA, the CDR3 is TGTGCCAGCAGCTTAAACGGCCTGAGCTCCTACGAGCAGTACTTC. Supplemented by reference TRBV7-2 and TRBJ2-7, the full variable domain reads GAGVSQSPSNKVTEKGKDVELRCDPISGHTALYWYRQSLGQGLEFLIYFQGNSAPDKSGLPSDRFSAERTGGSVSTLTIQRTQQEDSAVYLCASSLNGLSSYEQYFGPGTRLTVT.

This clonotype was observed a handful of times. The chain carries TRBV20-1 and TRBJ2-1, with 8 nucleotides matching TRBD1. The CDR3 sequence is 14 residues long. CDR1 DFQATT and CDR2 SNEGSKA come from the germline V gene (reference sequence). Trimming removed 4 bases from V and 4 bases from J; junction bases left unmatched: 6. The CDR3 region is CSATRQGRYNEQFF. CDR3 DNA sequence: TGCAGTGCTACGAGACAGGGGCGATACAATGAGCAGTTCTTC.

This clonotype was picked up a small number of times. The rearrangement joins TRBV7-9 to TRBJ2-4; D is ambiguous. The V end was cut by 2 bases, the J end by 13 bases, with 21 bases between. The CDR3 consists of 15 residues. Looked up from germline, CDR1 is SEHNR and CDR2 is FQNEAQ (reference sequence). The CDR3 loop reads CASSLPDLDRGVQYF. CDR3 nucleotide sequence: TGTGCCAGCAGCTTACCCGACTTGGACCGTGGAGTGCAGTACTTC.